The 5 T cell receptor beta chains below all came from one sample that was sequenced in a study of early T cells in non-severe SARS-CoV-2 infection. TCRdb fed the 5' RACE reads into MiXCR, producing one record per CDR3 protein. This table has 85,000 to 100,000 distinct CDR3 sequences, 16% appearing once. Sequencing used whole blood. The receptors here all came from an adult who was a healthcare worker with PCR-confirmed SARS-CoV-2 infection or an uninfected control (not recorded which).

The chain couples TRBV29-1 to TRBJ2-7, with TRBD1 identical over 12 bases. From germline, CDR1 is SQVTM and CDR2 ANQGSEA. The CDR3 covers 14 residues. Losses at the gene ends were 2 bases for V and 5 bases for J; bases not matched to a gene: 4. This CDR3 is CSVETGQGANEQYF. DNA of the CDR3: TGCAGCGTTGAAACGGGACAGGGGGCGAACGAGCAGTACTTC.

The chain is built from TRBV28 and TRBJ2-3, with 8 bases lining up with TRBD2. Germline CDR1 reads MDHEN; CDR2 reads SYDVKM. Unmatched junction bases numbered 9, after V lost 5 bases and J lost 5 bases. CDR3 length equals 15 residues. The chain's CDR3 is CASSPHREGGDTQYF. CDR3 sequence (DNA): TGTGCCAGCAGTCCCCACCGGGAGGGGGGAGATACGCAGTATTTT.

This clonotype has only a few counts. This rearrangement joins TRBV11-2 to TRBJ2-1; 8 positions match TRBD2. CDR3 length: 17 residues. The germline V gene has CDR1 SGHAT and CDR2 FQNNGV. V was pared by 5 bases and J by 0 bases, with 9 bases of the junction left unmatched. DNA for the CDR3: TGTGCCAGCAGCCCTAGACTAGCGCCCAGCTCCTACAATGAGCAGTTCTTC. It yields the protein CASSPRLAPSSYNEQFF.

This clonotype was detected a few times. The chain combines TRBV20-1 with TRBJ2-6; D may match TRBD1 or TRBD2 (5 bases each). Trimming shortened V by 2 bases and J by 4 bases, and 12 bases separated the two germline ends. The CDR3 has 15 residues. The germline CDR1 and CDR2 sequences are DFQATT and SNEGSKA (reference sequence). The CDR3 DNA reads TGCAGTGCTAGACGGGACCGGGCCGGGGCCAACGTCCTGACTTTC. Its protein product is CSARRDRAGANVLTF.

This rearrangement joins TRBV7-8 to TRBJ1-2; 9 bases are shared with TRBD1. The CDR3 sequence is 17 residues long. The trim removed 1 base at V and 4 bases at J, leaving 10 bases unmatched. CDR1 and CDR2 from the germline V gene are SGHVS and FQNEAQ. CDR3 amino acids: CASSLVTGGRSGYGYTF. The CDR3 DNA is TGTGCCAGCAGCTTAGTTACAGGGGGCCGGTCTGGCTATGGCTACACCTTC.